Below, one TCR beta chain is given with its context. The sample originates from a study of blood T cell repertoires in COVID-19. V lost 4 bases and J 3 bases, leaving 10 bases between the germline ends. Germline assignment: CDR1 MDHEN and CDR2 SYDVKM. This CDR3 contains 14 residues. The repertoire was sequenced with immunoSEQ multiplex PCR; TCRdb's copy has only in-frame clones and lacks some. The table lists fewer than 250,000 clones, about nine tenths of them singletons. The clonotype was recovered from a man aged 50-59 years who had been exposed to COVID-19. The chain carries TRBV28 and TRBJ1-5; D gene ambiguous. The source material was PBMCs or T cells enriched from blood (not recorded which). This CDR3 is CASSSTRYNQPQHF. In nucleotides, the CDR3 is TGTGCCAGCAGTTCTACGAGATACAATCAGCCCCAGCATTTT.